A selection of T cell receptor beta chains follows, all from one sample in a study of Tregs in tolerant kidney transplant recipients. Sequencing was performed with immunoSEQ multiplex PCR; in TCRdb, only in-frame clones are kept and a portion is missing. This sample carries over 55,000 clones, 83% of them seen once, and the ten largest clones take 4% to 6.5%. The material sequenced was CD4+ T cells from blood. The receptors stem from a human donor in good health. CDR3s leave out the opening cysteine and the closing phenylalanine or tryptophan.

cdr3_length,j_call,v_call,cdr3_aa
11,TRBJ2-5,TRBV7-3,ASSFSSQETQY
11,TRBJ1-6,TRBV5-4,ASSRDGNSPLH
11,TRBJ2-3,TRBV6-4,ASSPRLGDTQY
12,TRBJ1-5,TRBV19,ASWDRGSNQPQH
11,TRBJ1-1,TRBV7-9,ASSSQGGTEAF
11,TRBJ2-2,TRBV6-5,ASSYSMGRQLF
13,TRBJ1-4,TRBV12-5,ASGFNHNPGEKLF
12,TRBJ2-7,TRBV15,ATSRDRLGYEQY
13,TRBJ1-1,TRBV7-2,ASSADPRGHGEAF
13,TRBJ2-3,TRBV7-8,ASSPPQGGTDTQY
15,TRBJ2-3,TRBV5-8,ASSLHTRTNSAHTQY
12,TRBJ1-1,TRBV19,ASSIWNMNTEAF
13,TRBJ1-3,TRBV4-3,ASSQLDRAGNTIY
12,TRBJ2-1,TRBV14,ASSQVSGTNEQF
12,TRBJ1-1,TRBV7-3,ASSSRGMNTEAF
13,TRBJ2-5,TRBV5-1,ASRKRLALGETQY
14,TRBJ2-1,TRBV5-4,ASRPSTGSTHNEQF
12,TRBJ2-7,TRBV19,ASRNLAGDYEQY
12,TRBJ2-3,TRBV11-2,ASSPGLAGDTQY
14,TRBJ2-5,TRBV11-1,ASSPGRLAAQETQY
13,TRBJ2-7,TRBV30,AWSVGGGYTYEQY
12,TRBJ1-1,TRBV7-2,ASSPGGWQTEAF
12,TRBJ2-1,TRBV29-1,SVDGASGSNEQF
10,TRBJ2-7,TRBV6-5,ASSYSSFEQY
15,TRBJ2-7,TRBV5-4,ASSFKLSPTSEGEQY
14,TRBJ2-1,TRBV19,ASTPPTGGPGNEQF
11,TRBJ2-7,TRBV21-1,ASAKLVRASIH
11,TRBJ2-3,TRBV27,ASSLSKRVPGD
13,TRBJ2-5,TRBV5-6,ASSFPGGWTETQY
12,TRBJ2-5,TRBV7-2,ASSRGQGRETQY
13,TRBJ1-2,TRBV6-1,AIYDGTGRGYGYT
10,TRBJ1-2,TRBV5-6,ASSVGLYGYT
12,TRBJ1-1,TRBV29-1,SVEDSPGNTEAF
13,TRBJ1-2,TRBV19,ASSVAGSGAYGYT
10,TRBJ1-1,TRBV11-3,ASNVQGTEAF
13,TRBJ1-6,TRBV4-1,ASSHQQGADSPLH
10,TRBJ1-6,TRBV15,ATSRDSQPLH
14,TRBJ2-2,TRBV4-1,ASSPYSGSNTGELF
12,TRBJ1-1,TRBV30,AWNMNLGGSEAF
14,TRBJ2-5,TRBV6-1,ASSVHTSGGRETQY
13,TRBJ1-4,TRBV27,ASSYRASRGEKLF